This T cell receptor (beta chain) came from a study of T cell responses to AZD1222 COVID-19 vaccine. Study observations and caveats: The donor group comprised mostly white British people and more females; the analysis possibly underestimated clonal diversity. Spike-specific TCR breadth and depth rose after two AZD1222 doses. Repertoires were sampled only after the peak T cell response.

Concerning this clone: Its specificity is unknown.

TCRdb's table, derived via immunoSEQ multiplex PCR, lists solely in-frame clones and lacks some. Among approximately 130,000 clones listed, 70% to 90% were seen once. Unmatched junction bases numbered 4, after V lost 5 bases and J lost 11 bases. Germline values: CDR1 SNHLY, CDR2 FYNNEI. The CDR3 is made up of 11 amino acids. V is TRBV2 and J is TRBJ1-1; the match to TRBD1 covers 8 bases. The TCR originated in an adult in good health. The source was peripheral blood, collected on day 0 of AZD1222 vaccination. This chain's CDR3 is CASSSRGPAFF. In DNA, the CDR3 is TGTGCCAGCAGTTCCAGGGGGCCGGCTTTCTTT. The full variable domain, in which reference TRBV2 and TRBJ1-1 provide the parts outside the CDR3, is EPEVTQTPSHQVTQMGQEVILRCVPISNHLYFYWYRQILGQKVEFLVSFYNNEISEKSEIFDDQFSVERPDGSNFTLKIRSTKLEDSAMYFCASSSRGPAFFGQGTRLTVV.